This record covers a single TCR beta chain. The antigen is undetermined. Deletions cut 4 bases from V and 4 bases from J, with 7 bases between. CDR1 is SGHTA and CDR2 is FQGNSA in the germline V gene. This CDR3 has 13 amino acids. These data come from a study of cytotoxic CD8 clonotypes in ibrutinib-treated CLL. On the study more broadly: Sequenced samples delivered averages of 270,000 or so productive templates and roughly 94,000 productive rearrangements.

Deep sequencing aimed at 1 in 200,000 to 1 in 1 million T cells' resolution. Profiled with immunoSEQ multiplex PCR; TCRdb holds only in-frame clones, not every one. The sample shows 130,000 to 150,000 clones, 91% of them seen only once. The study, taken as a whole, reports: The study found clonality rose at ibrutinib response, then fell toward baseline at progression.

The sequence came from a human donor with chronic lymphocytic leukemia. The chain uses TRBV7-2 and TRBJ2-2; D uncertain. The material was PBMCs, obtained after 12 months of ibrutinib treatment. The CDR3 spells CASSSYITGELFF. For the CDR3, the DNA is TGTGCCAGCAGCTCTTATATCACCGGGGAGCTGTTTTTT.